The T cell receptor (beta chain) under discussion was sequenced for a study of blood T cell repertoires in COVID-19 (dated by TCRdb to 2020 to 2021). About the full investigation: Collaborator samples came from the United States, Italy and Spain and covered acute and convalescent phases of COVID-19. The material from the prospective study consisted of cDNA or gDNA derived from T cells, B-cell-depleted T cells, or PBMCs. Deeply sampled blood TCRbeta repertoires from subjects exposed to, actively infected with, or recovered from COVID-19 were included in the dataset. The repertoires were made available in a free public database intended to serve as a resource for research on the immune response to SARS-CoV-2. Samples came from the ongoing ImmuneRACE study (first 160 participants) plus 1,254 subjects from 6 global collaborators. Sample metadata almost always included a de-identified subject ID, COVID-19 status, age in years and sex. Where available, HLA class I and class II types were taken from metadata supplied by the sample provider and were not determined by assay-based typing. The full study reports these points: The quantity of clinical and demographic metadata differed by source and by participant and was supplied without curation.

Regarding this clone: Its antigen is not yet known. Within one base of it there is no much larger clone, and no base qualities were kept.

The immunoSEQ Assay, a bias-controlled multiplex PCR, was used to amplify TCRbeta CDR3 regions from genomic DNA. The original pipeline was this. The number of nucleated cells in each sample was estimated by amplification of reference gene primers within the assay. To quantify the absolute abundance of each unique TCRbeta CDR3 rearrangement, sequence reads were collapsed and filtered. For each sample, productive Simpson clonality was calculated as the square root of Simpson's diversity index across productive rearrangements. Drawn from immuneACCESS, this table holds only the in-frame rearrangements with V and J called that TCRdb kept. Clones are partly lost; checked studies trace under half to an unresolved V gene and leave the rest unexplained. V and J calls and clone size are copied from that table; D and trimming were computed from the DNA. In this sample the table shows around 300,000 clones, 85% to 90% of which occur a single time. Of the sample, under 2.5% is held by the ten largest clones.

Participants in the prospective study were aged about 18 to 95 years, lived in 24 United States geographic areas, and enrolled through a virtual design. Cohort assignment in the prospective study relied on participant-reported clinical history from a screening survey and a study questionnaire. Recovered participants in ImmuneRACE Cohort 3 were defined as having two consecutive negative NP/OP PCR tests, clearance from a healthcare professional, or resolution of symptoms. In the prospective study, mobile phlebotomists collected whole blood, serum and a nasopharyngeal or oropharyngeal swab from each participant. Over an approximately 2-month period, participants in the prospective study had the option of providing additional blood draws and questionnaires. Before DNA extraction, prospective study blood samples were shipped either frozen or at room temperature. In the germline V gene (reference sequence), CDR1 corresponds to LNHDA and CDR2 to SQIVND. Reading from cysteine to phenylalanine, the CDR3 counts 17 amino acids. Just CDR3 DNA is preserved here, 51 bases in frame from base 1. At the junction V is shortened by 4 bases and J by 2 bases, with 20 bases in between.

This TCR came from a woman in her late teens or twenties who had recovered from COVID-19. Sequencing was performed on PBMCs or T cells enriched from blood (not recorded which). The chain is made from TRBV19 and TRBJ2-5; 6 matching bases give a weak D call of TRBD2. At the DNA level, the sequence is TGTGCCAGTAGTAGCCAGAAGGGGACTGGGGATCAAGAGACCCAGTACTTC. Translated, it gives CASSSQKGTGDQETQYF.